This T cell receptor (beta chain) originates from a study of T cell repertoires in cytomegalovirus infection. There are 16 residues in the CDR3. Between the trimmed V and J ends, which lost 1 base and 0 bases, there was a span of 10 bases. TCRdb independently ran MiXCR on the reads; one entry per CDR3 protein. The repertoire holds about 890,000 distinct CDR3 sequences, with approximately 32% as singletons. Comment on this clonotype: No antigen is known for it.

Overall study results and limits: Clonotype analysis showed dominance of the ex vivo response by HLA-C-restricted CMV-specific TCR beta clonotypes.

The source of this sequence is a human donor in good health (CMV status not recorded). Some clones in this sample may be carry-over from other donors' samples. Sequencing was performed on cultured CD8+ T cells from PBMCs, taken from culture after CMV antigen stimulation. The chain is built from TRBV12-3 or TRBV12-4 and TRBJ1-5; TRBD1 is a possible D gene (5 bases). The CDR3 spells CASSLGGRVSNQPQHF. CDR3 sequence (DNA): TGTGCCAGCAGTTTAGGGGGCAGGGTTAGCAATCAGCCCCAGCATTTT.